The clone carrying this T cell receptor (beta chain) was observed at least ten times. Germline V gene lookup returns CDR1 MGHRA and CDR2 YSYEKL. V lost 4 bases to trimming and J lost 5 bases, with 23 bases between them. The CDR3 length is 17 residues. The time point is: before trial treatment. This sample is part of a study of low-dose radiotherapy and immunotherapy resistance in tumors. cDNA synthesis used a TRAV/TRBV-specific primer set for both chains. It was with a constant-region primer and a V-primer adapter that TCRs were amplified over about 19 PCR cycles. TCRdb processed the reads anew with MiXCR; each CDR3 protein has one entry. Altogether tens of thousands of distinct CDR3 sequences are present, around 17% being singletons, with the ten largest covering 2.5% to 3.5%.

Source: PBMCs, taken before treatment. The rearrangement links TRBV4-1 to TRBJ2-5; possibly TRBD2 for D (6 bases). The clonotype comes from a male donor with prostate cancer. Here the CDR3 DNA reads TGCGCCAGCAGCCGAATACTAGCTTTGAAGGTGGGGGAGACCCAGTACTTC. Its translation: CASSRILALKVGETQYF.